A single sample gave rise to the 32 T cell receptor beta chains below, sequenced in a study of T cell changes during pregnancy in multiple sclerosis (dated by TCRdb to about 2019). Library creation used the immunoSEQ multiplex PCR assay. In TCRdb, the immuneACCESS table is reduced to in-frame sequences with V and J assigned. These tables do not hold every clone; where another copy was compared, an unresolved V gene accounts for under half, and the others remain unexplained. The sample yields some 85,000 clones; roughly 96% were counted once. The ten largest clones add up to about 1% of the sample. The specimen comprised peripheral blood, sampled in the second trimester of pregnancy. The receptors come from a female donor with multiple sclerosis, enrolled in a pregnancy study.

The chain recombines TRBV27 with TRBJ2-2; possible D gene TRBD1, 5 bases. The V gene lost 0 bases and the J gene lost 5 bases, with 10 bases spanning the gap. Germline V lookup: CDR1 MNHEY, CDR2 SMNVEV (reference sequence). This CDR3 is built from 15 residues. The CDR3 region has the DNA TGTGCCAGCAGTTTATCGTCCTACAGGACCGGGGAGCTGTTTTTT. Its translation is CASSLSSYRTGELFF.

This sequence joins TRBV2 and TRBJ1-5, with TRBD1 matching over 8 bases. The length of the CDR3 is 15 residues. The ends lost 3 bases at V and 9 bases at J; junction bases unmatched: 10. CDR1 SNHLY and CDR2 FYNNEI come from the germline V gene. CDR3 loop: CASSEVAGQARPQHF. The DNA of the CDR3 is TGTGCCAGCAGTGAGGTGGCGGGACAGGCAAGGCCCCAGCATTTT.

The rearrangement uses TRBV27 and TRBJ1-2; D not resolved. V gave up 2 bases and J gave up 2 bases, with 6 bases separating them. The CDR3 has 13 amino acids. The germline gives CDR1 MNHEY, CDR2 SMNVEV (reference sequence). The CDR3: CASSLGQNYGYTF. Written as DNA, the CDR3 is TGTGCCAGCAGTTTAGGTCAGAACTATGGCTACACCTTC.

The gene calls are TRBV7-9 and TRBJ2-7; perhaps TRBD1 as D (5 bases). V was shortened by 3 bases and J by 6 bases, with 9 bases between the two germline ends. The CDR3 is made up of 12 amino acids. The germline CDR1 and CDR2 sequences are SEHNR and FQNEAQ (reference sequence). The CDR3 coding sequence is TGTGCCAGCAGCTTTAGGGGCACCGAGCAGTACTTC. Translating it yields CASSFRGTEQYF.

The rearrangement uses TRBV21-1 and TRBJ2-7; no DNA check was done on the table's D call, TRBD1. TRBV21-1 is noted as a pseudogene. This CDR3 comprises 17 residues. CDR3 loop: CASSKSIDRKGTYEQYF. CDR3 in DNA: TGTGCCAGCAGCAAATCTATTGACAGGAAAGGAACCTACGAGCAGTACTTC.

V gene TRBV7-9 combines with J gene TRBJ2-5; D ambiguous. The CDR3 consists of 15 residues. Germline assignment: CDR1 SEHNR and CDR2 FQNEAQ (reference sequence). The ends were cut back, 3 bases at V and 4 bases at J, with 15 bases in the middle. CDR3 nucleotides: TGTGCCAGCAGCTTGAGCGCAACAAGAGGAGAGACCCAGTACTTC. Translation: CASSLSATRGETQYF.

J is TRBJ1-1 and V is TRBV9, with a possible D match to TRBD1 (6 bases). Germline assignment: CDR1 SGDLS and CDR2 YYNGEE. This CDR3 region has 16 residues. Trimming took off 3 bases at V and 1 base at J, with 16 bases between the two ends. The CDR3 loop reads CASSATQGIENTEAFF. The CDR3 DNA reads as TGTGCCAGCAGCGCGACACAGGGTATAGAGAACACTGAAGCTTTCTTT.

The V call is TRBV19, the J call TRBJ2-1, with D possibly matching TRBD2 (6 bases). V lost 5 bases to trimming and J lost 5 bases, with 16 bases between them. The germline V gene has CDR1 LNHDA and CDR2 SQIVND (reference sequence). The CDR3 spans 15 residues. The CDR3 sequence: CASSPSPGLDNEQFF. The CDR3 bases are TGTGCCAGTAGTCCCAGTCCGGGACTCGACAATGAGCAGTTCTTC.

This chain joins TRBV7-3 and TRBJ2-7; 7 bases align to TRBD2. The CDR3 has 15 amino acids. V lost 5 bases, J lost 7 bases, and 14 bases stayed unmatched. Germline V CDR1 and CDR2: SGHTA, FQGTGA. As DNA, the CDR3 is TGTGCCAGCAGCCTCCTCGGCGGGGGATCTCAAGAGCAGTACTTC. The encoded protein is CASSLLGGGSQEQYF.

This clone is labeled medium-sized (0.01 to 0.1%). The gene calls are TRBV10-3 and TRBJ2-7, with D perhaps matching TRBD1 (5 bases). The CDR3 covers 14 residues. The V end lost 0 bases, the J end lost 0 bases, and 6 bases lay between the germline ends. Germline V CDR1 and CDR2: ENHRY, SYGVKD. CDR3 DNA: TGTGCCATCAGTGAGTCCGACAGCTCCTACGAGCAGTACTTC. Translating gives CAISESDSSYEQYF.

CDR3 sequence (DNA): TGTGCCAGCAGCTTAGGCCAGGGGCCAAGCACAGATACGCAGTATTTT. It encodes CASSLGQGPSTDTQYF. The chain combines TRBV7-9 with TRBJ2-3, with D possibly matching TRBD1 (6 bases). V was trimmed by 1 base and J by 0 bases, leaving 11 bases between them. The CDR3 totals 16 residues. CDR1 and CDR2 from the germline V gene are SEHNR and FQNEAQ (reference sequence).

The count of this clone is one. This chain joins TRBV5-1 and TRBJ1-1, with D tentatively TRBD1 (6 bases). The germline gives CDR1 SGHRS, CDR2 YFSETQ. Trimming removed 4 bases from V and 4 bases from J, with 17 bases in between. This CDR3 has 15 amino acids. CDR3 amino acids: CASSAWGGSGTEAFF. CDR3 sequence (DNA): TGCGCCAGCAGCGCCTGGGGGGGCTCCGGCACTGAAGCTTTCTTT.

The chain links TRBV21-1 to TRBJ1-1. TRBV21-1 is termed a pseudogene. CDR3 size: 11 residues. The CDR3 region is CVRGGDTEAFF. CDR3 in DNA: TGTGTTCGAGGGGGGGACACTGAAGCTTTCTTT.

This rearrangement joins TRBV9 to TRBJ2-1; D might be TRBD2 (6 bases). V lost 1 base and J 10 bases, leaving 12 bases between the germline ends. Germline-derived CDR1 and CDR2 are SGDLS and YYNGEE. There are 13 residues in the CDR3. The CDR3 nucleotides read TGTGCCAGCAGCGTAAACCGTGGGAGGGAGCAGTTCTTC. This gives the protein CASSVNRGREQFF.

The J gene is TRBJ2-4, the V gene TRBV5-1; TRBD1 is a possible D gene (5 bases). V was shortened by 7 bases and J by 9 bases, with 20 bases between the two germline ends. The CDR3 has 14 residues. Germline CDR1 SGHRS, CDR2 YFSETQ. The CDR3, as DNA: TGCGCCAGCCGTGACAGCATCCTTTCAGGCATTCAGTACTTC. This gives the protein CASRDSILSGIQYF.

The rearrangement links TRBV6-5 to TRBJ2-2; D perhaps matches TRBD2 (6 bases). CDR1 is MNHEY and CDR2 is SVGAGI in the germline V gene. The CDR3 contains 12 residues. V lost 10 bases and J lost 6, with 12 bases in between. The CDR3 region has the DNA TGTGCCACTGTGGGGGGACCCGGGGAGCTGTTTTTT. Translation: CATVGGPGELFF.

This chain links TRBV27 with TRBJ2-2, with D uncertain. From germline, CDR1 is MNHEY and CDR2 SMNVEV (reference sequence). Between the trimmed V and J ends, which lost 0 bases and 0 bases, there was a span of 11 bases. The CDR3 covers 17 residues. The CDR3 coding sequence is TGTGCCAGCAGTTTATCCCAGGCCGGCGCGAACACCGGGGAGCTGTTTTTT. It codes for CASSLSQAGANTGELFF.

This chain joins TRBV19 and TRBJ2-1, with TRBD2 matching 9 bases. The CDR3 is 15 residues long. The germline gives CDR1 LNHDA, CDR2 SQIVND (reference sequence). V lost 2 bases to trimming and J lost 7 bases; unmatched junction nucleotides: 6. CDR3 loop: CASSILAGFINEQFF. The CDR3 region has the DNA TGTGCCAGTAGTATACTAGCGGGGTTTATTAATGAGCAGTTCTTC.

This clone was seen just once. J is TRBJ2-7 and V is TRBV28; the match to TRBD2 covers 12 bases. CDR1 is MDHEN and CDR2 is SYDVKM in the germline V gene. This CDR3 is 15 amino acids long. V dropped 6 bases and J dropped 3; count of bases not matched to a gene: 6. The CDR3 sequence is CASSLGLAGIYEQYF. The CDR3 nucleotides read TGTGCCAGCAGCCTTGGACTAGCGGGAATCTACGAGCAGTACTTC.

This clone has at least ten counts. The CDR3 DNA reads as TGTGCCAGCAGTGGACTAGCGGGAGGCCCAGATACGCAGTATTTT. It yields the protein CASSGLAGGPDTQYF. The chain combines TRBV6-1 with TRBJ2-3; 13 bases align to TRBD2. This CDR3 comprises 15 residues. With 4 bases clipped from V and 4 bases from J, the junction kept 2 bases outside the gene matches. Germline V lookup: CDR1 MNHNS, CDR2 SASEGT.

The chain carries TRBV29-1 and TRBJ2-2, with 8 bases that match TRBD1. V was pared by 6 bases and J by 0 bases, with 0 bases of the junction left unmatched. The CDR3 has 13 amino acids. CDR1 and CDR2 (germline): SQVTM, ANQGSEA. The CDR3: CSVGQANTGELFF. The DNA of the CDR3 is TGCAGCGTGGGACAGGCGAACACCGGGGAGCTGTTTTTT.

This sequence joins TRBV5-1 and TRBJ1-2, with 12 bases fitting TRBD1. Germline V CDR1 and CDR2: SGHRS, YFSETQ. The CDR3 has 15 residues. The V gene end was trimmed by 2 bases and the J gene end by 7 bases; junction bases not matched to a gene: 6. DNA for the CDR3: TGCGCCAGCAGCTTACCGGGACAGGGGGCTGGTGGCTACACCTTC. This translates into CASSLPGQGAGGYTF. The full variable domain, its missing parts supplied by reference TRBV5-1 and TRBJ1-2, is KAGVTQTPRYLIKTRGQQVTLSCSPISGHRSVSWYQQTPGQGLQFLFEYFSETQRNKGNFPGRFSGRQFSNSRSEMNVSTLELGDSALYLCASSLPGQGAGGYTFGSGTRLTVV.

The chain carries TRBV6-5 and TRBJ2-7, with 12 bases lining up with TRBD1. The CDR3 contains 15 residues. Germline V gives CDR1 MNHEY, CDR2 SVGAGI. The trim removed 2 bases at V and 7 bases at J, leaving 6 bases unmatched. The CDR3 protein is CASSYDGTGGREQYF. The CDR3, as DNA: TGTGCCAGCAGTTACGACGGGACAGGGGGCCGGGAGCAGTACTTC.

The rearrangement links TRBV4-2 to TRBJ2-2, with a possible D match to TRBD1 (7 bases). The CDR3 contains 16 residues. Trimming removed 3 bases from V and 6 bases from J, with 17 bases in between. CDR1 and CDR2 from the germline V gene are LGHNA and YNFKEQ. CDR3 residues: CASSQVRGTFSGELFF. In nucleotides, the CDR3 is TGTGCCAGCAGCCAGGTCAGGGGGACTTTCTCCGGGGAGCTGTTTTTT.

This sequence joins TRBV28 and TRBJ2-7; possible D gene TRBD1, 6 bases. From germline, CDR1 is MDHEN and CDR2 SYDVKM. CDR3 length: 13 amino acids. Deletions cut 3 bases from V and 0 bases from J, with 6 bases between. The chain's CDR3 is CASSLDSSYEQYF. DNA for the CDR3: TGTGCCAGCAGTTTGGACAGCTCCTACGAGCAGTACTTC.

This rearrangement joins TRBV27 to TRBJ2-5; D is possibly TRBD1 (6 bases). The ends were cut back, 0 bases at V and 4 bases at J, with 15 bases in the middle. The CDR3 is 16 amino acids. Per germline, CDR1 MNHEY and CDR2 SMNVEV (reference sequence). The CDR3 sequence: CASSLSPPQGSETQYF. The CDR3 region has the DNA TGTGCCAGCAGTTTATCCCCGCCACAGGGTTCAGAGACCCAGTACTTC.

This chain connects TRBV6-1 to TRBJ2-7; 7 nucleotides align to TRBD2. The CDR3 loop spans 21 amino acids. The germline CDR1 and CDR2 sequences are MNHNS and SASEGT. V shed 2 bases and J 3 bases; nucleotides not matched to a gene: 25. CDR3 amino acids: CASSETLPGLVDGSPRYEQYF. For the CDR3, the DNA is TGTGCCAGCAGTGAAACCTTGCCCGGACTAGTGGACGGATCACCTCGCTACGAGCAGTACTTC.

The chain recombines TRBV6-1 with TRBJ1-1; D is ambiguous. V was trimmed by 7 bases and J by 2 bases, leaving 11 bases between them. Germline CDR1 is MNHNS and CDR2 is SASEGT. The CDR3 loop spans 13 amino acids. CDR3 loop: CASTAGLNTEAFF. In nucleotides, the CDR3 is TGTGCCAGCACCGCAGGACTCAACACTGAAGCTTTCTTT.

V and J are TRBV6-1 and TRBJ1-1; D is perhaps TRBD1 (5 bases). The CDR3 loop spans 13 amino acids. In germline, CDR1 is MNHNS, CDR2 SASEGT. The V and J ends lost 4 bases and 2 bases respectively, with 8 bases between them. DNA for the CDR3: TGTGCCAGCAGTGTCCAGGGTAACACTGAAGCTTTCTTT. Its protein product is CASSVQGNTEAFF.

This sequence joins TRBV7-9 and TRBJ1-2; 8 bases align to TRBD1. With V trimmed by 2 bases and J by 3 bases, 8 bases remained unmatched. The CDR3 is 16 amino acids. The germline V gene has CDR1 SEHNR and CDR2 FQNEAQ (reference sequence). The CDR3 spells CASSLTQGARDYGYTF. In DNA form, the CDR3 reads TGTGCCAGCAGCTTAACCCAGGGGGCGCGGGACTATGGCTACACCTTC. Filled out from reference TRBV7-9 and TRBJ1-2, the complete variable domain reads DTGVSQNPRHKITKRGQNVTFRCDPISEHNRLYWYRQTLGQGPEFLTYFQNEAQLEKSRLLSDRFSAERPKGSFSTLEIQRTEQGDSAMYLCASSLTQGARDYGYTFGSGTRLTVV.

The CDR3 DNA reads TGTGCCAGCAGTGAATACCCAGACAGGGGTGGAGGCTACACCTTC. Translating it yields CASSEYPDRGGGYTF. The V gene is TRBV6-1, the J gene TRBJ1-2, with 8 bases lining up with TRBD1. Germline V CDR1 and CDR2: MNHNS, SASEGT. This CDR3 comprises 15 residues. J was trimmed by 8 bases and V by 2 bases; bases with no gene match: 10.

The chain uses TRBV7-9 and TRBJ2-7; 8 positions match TRBD1. Germline CDR1 SEHNR, CDR2 FQNEAQ (reference sequence). This CDR3 region has 12 residues. The CDR3 here is CGSTGDNYEQYF. CDR3 bases: TGTGGTTCGACAGGGGATAACTACGAGCAGTACTTC.